The rows below give T cell receptor beta chains drawn from one sample of a study of T cell repertoires and Cas9 in healthy adults. The table came from immunoSEQ multiplex PCR; TCRdb's copy has only in-frame clones and leaves some out. The sample has 20,000 to 25,000 clones, 91% seen once. Sample: CD4+ effector T cells (CD127+, CD25-, CD137-, CD154-) from PBMCs; culture status not recorded. The source is a human donor in good health. CDR3s include the opening cysteine and the closing phenylalanine or tryptophan. A D gene is named only where the DNA matches it firmly. The size of a clone is reported for some rows only, either as once, few or many, or as a class for expanded clones.

CDR3 length: 15
D gene: .
J gene: TRBJ2-2
clone size: .
V gene: TRBV5-4
CDR3 protein: CASSPTGLSTGELFF
CDR3 DNA: TGTGCCAGCAGCCCCACCGGACTGAGCACCGGGGAGCTGTTTTTT

CDR3 length: 16
D gene: TRBD2
J gene: TRBJ2-3
clone size: .
V gene: TRBV4-1
CDR3 protein: CASSSPGTSASNTQYF
CDR3 DNA: TGCGCCAGCAGCTCACCCGGGACTAGCGCTTCCAATACGCAGTATTTT

CDR3 length: 14
D gene: TRBD2
J gene: TRBJ2-5
clone size: .
V gene: TRBV6-1
CDR3 protein: CASSSRLAEETQYF
CDR3 DNA: TGTGCCAGCAGTTCGCGACTAGCGGAAGAGACCCAGTACTTC

CDR3 length: 16
D gene: TRBD1
J gene: TRBJ1-5
clone size: .
V gene: TRBV19
CDR3 protein: CARSLSEGGANQPQHF
CDR3 DNA: TGTGCCAGATCCCTTTCGGAAGGGGGCGCGAATCAGCCCCAGCATTTT

CDR3 length: 13
D gene: .
J gene: TRBJ1-6
clone size: .
V gene: TRBV25-1
CDR3 protein: CATEAGVGSPLHF
CDR3 DNA: TGTGCCACCGAGGCCGGGGTCGGTTCACCCCTCCACTTT

CDR3 length: 16
D gene: TRBD2
J gene: TRBJ2-5
clone size: .
V gene: TRBV7-9
CDR3 protein: CASTASGTSGRETQYF
CDR3 DNA: TGTGCCAGCACCGCTTCCGGGACTAGCGGGAGGGAGACCCAGTACTTC

CDR3 length: 15
D gene: .
J gene: TRBJ1-5
clone size: .
V gene: TRBV9
CDR3 protein: CASNPSGESFQPQHF
CDR3 DNA: TGTGCCAGCAACCCCTCCGGGGAAAGCTTTCAGCCCCAGCATTTT

CDR3 length: 16
D gene: .
J gene: TRBJ2-3
clone size: .
V gene: TRBV7-2
CDR3 protein: CASSPVAGDITDTQYF
CDR3 DNA: TGTGCCAGCAGTCCTGTCGCCGGGGACATTACAGATACGCAGTATTTT

CDR3 length: 11
D gene: TRBD1
J gene: TRBJ1-2
clone size: .
V gene: TRBV29-1
CDR3 protein: CSATGVDGYTF
CDR3 DNA: TGCAGCGCTACAGGGGTGGATGGCTACACCTTC

CDR3 length: 14
D gene: .
J gene: TRBJ2-7
clone size: .
V gene: TRBV7-3
CDR3 protein: CASSLTLASHEQYF
CDR3 DNA: TGTGCCAGCAGCTTAACGTTGGCCAGCCACGAGCAGTACTTC

CDR3 length: 13
D gene: .
J gene: TRBJ2-7
clone size: .
V gene: TRBV7-6
CDR3 protein: CASSLGQLLEQYF
CDR3 DNA: TGTGCCAGCAGCTTAGGCCAGCTGCTGGAGCAGTACTTC

CDR3 length: 10
D gene: .
J gene: TRBJ1-2
clone size: .
V gene: TRBV20-1
CDR3 protein: CSAGRSGYTF
CDR3 DNA: TGCAGTGCTGGAAGGAGCGGCTACACCTTC

CDR3 length: 15
D gene: .
J gene: TRBJ2-7
clone size: .
V gene: TRBV9
CDR3 protein: CASSVGGGTGNEQYF
CDR3 DNA: TGTGCCAGCAGCGTAGGAGGCGGTACAGGGAACGAGCAGTACTTC

CDR3 length: 14
D gene: .
J gene: TRBJ2-5
clone size: .
V gene: TRBV28
CDR3 protein: CASSLTGRQETQYF
CDR3 DNA: TGTGCCAGCAGTCTTACAGGGAGACAAGAGACCCAGTACTTC

CDR3 length: 14
D gene: TRBD1
J gene: TRBJ2-2
clone size: once
V gene: TRBV10-3
CDR3 protein: CAITTGGNTGELFF
CDR3 DNA: TGTGCCATCACTACAGGGGGCAACACCGGGGAGCTGTTTTTT

CDR3 length: 17
D gene: TRBD2
J gene: TRBJ2-3
clone size: .
V gene: TRBV4-2
CDR3 protein: CASSQGGAGDPTDTQYF
CDR3 DNA: TGTGCCAGCAGCCAAGGGGGTGCGGGAGACCCCACAGATACGCAGTATTTT

CDR3 length: 13
D gene: TRBD1
J gene: TRBJ1-1
clone size: .
V gene: TRBV28
CDR3 protein: CASSFGTATEAFF
CDR3 DNA: TGTGCCAGCAGTTTTGGGACAGCTACTGAGGCTTTCTTT

CDR3 length: 14
D gene: .
J gene: TRBJ1-5
clone size: .
V gene: TRBV2
CDR3 protein: CASQRQPSNQPQHF
CDR3 DNA: TGTGCCAGTCAGAGACAGCCTAGCAATCAGCCCCAGCATTTT

CDR3 length: 13
D gene: TRBD1
J gene: TRBJ1-1
clone size: .
V gene: TRBV29-1
CDR3 protein: CSARQGMNTEAFF
CDR3 DNA: TGCAGCGCCCGACAGGGGATGAACACTGAAGCTTTCTTT

CDR3 length: 14
D gene: TRBD1
J gene: TRBJ2-7
clone size: .
V gene: TRBV5-1
CDR3 protein: CASSLGDRAREQYF
CDR3 DNA: TGCGCCAGCAGCTTGGGGGACAGGGCCAGAGAGCAGTACTTC

CDR3 length: 17
D gene: TRBD2
J gene: TRBJ2-1
clone size: .
V gene: TRBV18
CDR3 protein: CASSPGLSGRASNEQFF
CDR3 DNA: TGTGCCAGCTCACCCGGCCTTAGCGGGAGGGCCTCCAATGAGCAGTTCTTC

CDR3 length: 14
D gene: .
J gene: TRBJ2-1
clone size: .
V gene: TRBV5-1
CDR3 protein: CASSLKLGGGEQFF
CDR3 DNA: TGCGCCAGCAGCTTGAAGCTAGGGGGTGGTGAGCAGTTCTTC

CDR3 length: 14
D gene: .
J gene: TRBJ1-2
clone size: .
V gene: TRBV21-1
CDR3 protein: CASRITQSTGGYTF
CDR3 DNA: TGTGCCAGCAGGATAACGCAGTCGACGGGTGGCTACACCTTC

CDR3 length: 14
D gene: .
J gene: TRBJ1-4
clone size: .
V gene: TRBV2
CDR3 protein: CASSLGATNEKLFF
CDR3 DNA: TGTGCCAGCAGTTTGGGGGCAACTAATGAAAAACTGTTTTTT

CDR3 length: 13
D gene: .
J gene: TRBJ2-7
clone size: .
V gene: TRBV6-5
CDR3 protein: CASSYDGGYEQYF
CDR3 DNA: TGTGCCAGCAGTTATGACGGAGGCTACGAGCAGTACTTC

CDR3 length: 13
D gene: .
J gene: TRBJ1-1
clone size: .
V gene: TRBV19
CDR3 protein: CASTKGSSTEAFF
CDR3 DNA: TGTGCCAGTACTAAGGGGAGTAGCACTGAAGCTTTCTTT

CDR3 length: 11
D gene: .
J gene: TRBJ1-1
clone size: .
V gene: TRBV6-6
CDR3 protein: CASTTNTEAFF
CDR3 DNA: TGTGCCAGCACTACGAACACTGAAGCTTTCTTT

CDR3 length: 15
D gene: TRBD2
J gene: TRBJ2-5
clone size: .
V gene: TRBV6-1
CDR3 protein: CASSDGRLAGETQYF
CDR3 DNA: TGTGCCAGCAGTGACGGAAGACTAGCGGGAGAGACCCAGTACTTC